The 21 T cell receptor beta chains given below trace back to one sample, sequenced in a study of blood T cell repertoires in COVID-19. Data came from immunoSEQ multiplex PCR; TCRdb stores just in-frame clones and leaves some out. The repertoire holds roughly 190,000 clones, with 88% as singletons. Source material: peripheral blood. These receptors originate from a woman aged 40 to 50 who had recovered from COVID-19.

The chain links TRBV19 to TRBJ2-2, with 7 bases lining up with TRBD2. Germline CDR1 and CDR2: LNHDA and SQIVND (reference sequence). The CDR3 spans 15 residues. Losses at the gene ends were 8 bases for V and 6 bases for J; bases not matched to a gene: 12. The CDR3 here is CASSPGGGSSGELFF. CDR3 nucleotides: TGTGCCAGTTCTCCTGGGGGAGGGTCCTCCGGGGAGCTGTTTTTT.

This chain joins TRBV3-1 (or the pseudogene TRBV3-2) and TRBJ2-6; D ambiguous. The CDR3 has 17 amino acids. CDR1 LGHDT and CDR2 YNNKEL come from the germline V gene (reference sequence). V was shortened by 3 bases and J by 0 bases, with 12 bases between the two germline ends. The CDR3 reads CASSHGGSSSGANVLTF. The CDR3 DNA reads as TGTGCCAGCAGCCATGGCGGATCGAGCTCTGGGGCCAACGTCCTGACTTTC.

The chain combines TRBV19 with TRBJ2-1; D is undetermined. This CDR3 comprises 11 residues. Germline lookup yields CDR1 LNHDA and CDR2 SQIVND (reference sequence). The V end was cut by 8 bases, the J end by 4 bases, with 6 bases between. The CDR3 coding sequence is TGTGCCAGTTGGAGTTACAATGAGCAGTTCTTC. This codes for CASWSYNEQFF.

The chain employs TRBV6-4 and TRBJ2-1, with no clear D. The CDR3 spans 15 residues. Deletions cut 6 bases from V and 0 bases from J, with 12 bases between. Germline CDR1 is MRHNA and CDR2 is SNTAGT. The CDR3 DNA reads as TGTGCCAGCAGAAAATCCCCGAGCTCCTACAATGAGCAGTTCTTC. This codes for CASRKSPSSYNEQFF.

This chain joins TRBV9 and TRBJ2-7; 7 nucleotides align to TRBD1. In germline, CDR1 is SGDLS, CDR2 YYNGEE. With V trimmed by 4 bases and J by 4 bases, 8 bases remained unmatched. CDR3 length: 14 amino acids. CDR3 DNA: TGTGCCAGCAGCCAAGGGACAGCGGTTTACGAGCAGTACTTC. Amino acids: CASSQGTAVYEQYF.

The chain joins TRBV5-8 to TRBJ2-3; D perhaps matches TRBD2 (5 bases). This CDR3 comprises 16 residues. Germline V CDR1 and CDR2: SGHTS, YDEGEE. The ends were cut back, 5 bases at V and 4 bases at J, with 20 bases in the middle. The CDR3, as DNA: TGTGCCAGCAGTTTCACGGGGAGCACGAGCCCAGATACGCAGTATTTT. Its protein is CASSFTGSTSPDTQYF.

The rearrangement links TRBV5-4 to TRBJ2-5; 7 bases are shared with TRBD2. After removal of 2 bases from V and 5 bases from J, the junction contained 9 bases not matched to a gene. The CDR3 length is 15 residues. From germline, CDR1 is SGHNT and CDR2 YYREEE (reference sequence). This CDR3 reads CASSLYSGIVETQYF. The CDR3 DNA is TGTGCCAGCAGCTTATACAGCGGGATTGTCGAGACCCAGTACTTC.

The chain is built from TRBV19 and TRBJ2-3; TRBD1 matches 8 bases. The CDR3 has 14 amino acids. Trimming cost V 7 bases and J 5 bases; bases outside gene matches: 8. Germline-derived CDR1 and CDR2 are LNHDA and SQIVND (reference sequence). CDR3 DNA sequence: TGTGCCAGTACACGGACAGGGACGGTAGATACGCAGTATTTT. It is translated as CASTRTGTVDTQYF.

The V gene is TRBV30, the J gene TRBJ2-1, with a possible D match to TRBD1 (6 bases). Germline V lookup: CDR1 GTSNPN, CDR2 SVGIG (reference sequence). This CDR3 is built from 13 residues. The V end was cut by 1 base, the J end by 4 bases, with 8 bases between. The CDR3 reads CAWSGQEYNEQFF. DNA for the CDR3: TGTGCCTGGAGTGGACAGGAGTACAATGAGCAGTTCTTC.

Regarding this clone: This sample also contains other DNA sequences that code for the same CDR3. The CDR3 DNA reads TGTGCCAGCAGCCTTCCAGACTACGAGCAGTACTTC. Protein: CASSLPDYEQYF. V usage is TRBV7-8 and J usage is TRBJ2-7; no reliable D call. The germline V gene has CDR1 SGHVS and CDR2 FQNEAQ. The CDR3 is 12 amino acids. V lost 5 bases and J 3 bases, leaving 8 bases between the germline ends.

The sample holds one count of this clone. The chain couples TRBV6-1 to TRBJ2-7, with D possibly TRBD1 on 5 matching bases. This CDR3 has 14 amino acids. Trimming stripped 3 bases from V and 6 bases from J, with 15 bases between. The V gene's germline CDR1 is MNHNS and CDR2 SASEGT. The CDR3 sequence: CASSDVWGPSEQYF. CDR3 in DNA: TGTGCCAGCAGTGACGTGTGGGGCCCGTCCGAGCAGTACTTC.

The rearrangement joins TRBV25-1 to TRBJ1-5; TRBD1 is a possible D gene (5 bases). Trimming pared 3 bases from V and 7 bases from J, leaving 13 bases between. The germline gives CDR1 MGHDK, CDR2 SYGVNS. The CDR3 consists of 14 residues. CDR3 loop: CASSDSTRVQPQHF. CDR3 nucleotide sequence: TGTGCCAGCAGTGATTCGACCAGGGTCCAGCCCCAGCATTTT.

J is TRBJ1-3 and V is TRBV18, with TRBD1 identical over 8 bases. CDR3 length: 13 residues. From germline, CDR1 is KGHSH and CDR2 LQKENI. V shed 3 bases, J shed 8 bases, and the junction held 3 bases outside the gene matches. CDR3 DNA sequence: TGTGCCAGCTCACCGACAGGGGTGGACACCATATATTTT. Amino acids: CASSPTGVDTIYF.

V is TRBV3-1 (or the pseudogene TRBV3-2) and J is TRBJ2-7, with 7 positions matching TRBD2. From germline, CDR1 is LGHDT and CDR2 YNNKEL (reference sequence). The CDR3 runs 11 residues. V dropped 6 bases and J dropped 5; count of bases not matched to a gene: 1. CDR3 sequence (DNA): TGTGCCAGCAGTCGGGGGGACGAGCAGTACTTC. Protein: CASSRGDEQYF.

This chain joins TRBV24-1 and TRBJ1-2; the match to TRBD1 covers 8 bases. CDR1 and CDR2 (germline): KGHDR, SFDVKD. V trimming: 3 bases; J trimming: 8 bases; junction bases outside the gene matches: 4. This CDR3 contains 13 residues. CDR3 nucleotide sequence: TGTGCCACCAGTGATACCGACAGGGGAGGCTACACCTTC. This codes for CATSDTDRGGYTF.

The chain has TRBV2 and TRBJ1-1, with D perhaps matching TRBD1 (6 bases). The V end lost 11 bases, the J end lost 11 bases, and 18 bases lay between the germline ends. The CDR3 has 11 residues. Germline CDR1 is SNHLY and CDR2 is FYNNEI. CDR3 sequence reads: CAGYREKVAFF. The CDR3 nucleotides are TGTGCCGGCTACAGGGAAAAAGTGGCTTTCTTT.

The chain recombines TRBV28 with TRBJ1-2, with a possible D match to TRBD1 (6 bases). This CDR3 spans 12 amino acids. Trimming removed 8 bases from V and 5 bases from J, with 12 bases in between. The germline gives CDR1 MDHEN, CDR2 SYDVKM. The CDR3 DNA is TGTGCCAGCGGACGGGGGGCGTATGGCTACACCTTC. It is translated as CASGRGAYGYTF.

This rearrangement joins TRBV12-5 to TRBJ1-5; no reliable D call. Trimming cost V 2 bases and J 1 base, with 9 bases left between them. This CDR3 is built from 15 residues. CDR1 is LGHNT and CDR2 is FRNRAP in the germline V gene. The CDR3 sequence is CASGLWAESNQPQHF. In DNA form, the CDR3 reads TGTGCTAGTGGTTTGTGGGCAGAAAGCAATCAGCCCCAGCATTTT.

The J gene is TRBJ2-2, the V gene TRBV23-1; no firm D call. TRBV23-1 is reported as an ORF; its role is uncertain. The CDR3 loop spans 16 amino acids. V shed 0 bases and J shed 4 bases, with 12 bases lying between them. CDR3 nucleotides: TGCGCCAGCAGTCAATCCCCCGGGTCGGGCACCGGGGAGCTGTTTTTT. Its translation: CASSQSPGSGTGELFF.

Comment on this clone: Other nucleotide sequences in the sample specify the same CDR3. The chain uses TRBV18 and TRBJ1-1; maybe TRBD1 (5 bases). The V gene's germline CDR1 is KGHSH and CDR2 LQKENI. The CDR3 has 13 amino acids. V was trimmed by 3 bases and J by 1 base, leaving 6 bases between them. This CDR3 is CASSPGQNTEAFF. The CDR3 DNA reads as TGTGCCAGCTCACCCGGACAGAACACTGAAGCTTTCTTT. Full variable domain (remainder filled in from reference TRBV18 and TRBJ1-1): NAGVMQNPRHLVRRRGQEARLRCSPMKGHSHVYWYRQLPEEGLKFMVYLQKENIIDESGMPKERFSAEFPKEGPSILRIQQVVRGDSAAYFCASSPGQNTEAFFGQGTRLTVV.

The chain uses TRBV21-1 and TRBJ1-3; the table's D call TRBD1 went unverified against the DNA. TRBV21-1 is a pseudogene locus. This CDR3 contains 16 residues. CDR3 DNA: TGTGCCAGCAGCTTCCGACAGGGCCCCTCTGGAAACACCATATATTTT. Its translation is CASSFRQGPSGNTIYF.